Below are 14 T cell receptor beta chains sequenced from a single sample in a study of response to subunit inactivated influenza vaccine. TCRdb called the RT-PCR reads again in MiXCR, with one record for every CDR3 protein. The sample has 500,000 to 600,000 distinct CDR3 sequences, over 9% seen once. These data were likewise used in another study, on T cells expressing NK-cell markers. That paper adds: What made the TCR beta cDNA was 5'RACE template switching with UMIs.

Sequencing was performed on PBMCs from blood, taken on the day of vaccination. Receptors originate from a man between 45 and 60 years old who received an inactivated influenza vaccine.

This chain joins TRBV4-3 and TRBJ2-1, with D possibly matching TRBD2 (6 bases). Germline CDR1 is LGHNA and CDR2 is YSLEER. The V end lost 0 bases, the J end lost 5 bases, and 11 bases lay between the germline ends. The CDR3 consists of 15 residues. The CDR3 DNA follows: TGCGCCAGCAGCCAAGATGCCCTAGCGAACAATGAGCAGTTCTTC. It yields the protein CASSQDALANNEQFF.

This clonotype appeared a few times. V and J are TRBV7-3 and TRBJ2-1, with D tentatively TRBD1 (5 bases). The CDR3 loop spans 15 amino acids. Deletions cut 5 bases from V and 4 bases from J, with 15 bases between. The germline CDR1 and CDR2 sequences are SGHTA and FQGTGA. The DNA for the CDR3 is TGTGCCAGCAGCCAACAGGTAGCAGCATACAATGAGCAGTTCTTC. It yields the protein CASSQQVAAYNEQFF.

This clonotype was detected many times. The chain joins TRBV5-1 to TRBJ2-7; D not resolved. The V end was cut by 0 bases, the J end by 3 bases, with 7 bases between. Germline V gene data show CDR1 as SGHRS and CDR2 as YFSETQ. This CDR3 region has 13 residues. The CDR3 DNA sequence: TGCGCCAGCAGCTTGGCAGAAGACTACGAGCAGTACTTC. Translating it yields CASSLAEDYEQYF.

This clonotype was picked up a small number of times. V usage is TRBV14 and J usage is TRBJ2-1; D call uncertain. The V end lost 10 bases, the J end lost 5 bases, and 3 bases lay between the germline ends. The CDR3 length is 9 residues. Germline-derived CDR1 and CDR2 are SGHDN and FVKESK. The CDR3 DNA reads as TGTGCCAACCACAATGAGCAGTTCTTC. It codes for CANHNEQFF.

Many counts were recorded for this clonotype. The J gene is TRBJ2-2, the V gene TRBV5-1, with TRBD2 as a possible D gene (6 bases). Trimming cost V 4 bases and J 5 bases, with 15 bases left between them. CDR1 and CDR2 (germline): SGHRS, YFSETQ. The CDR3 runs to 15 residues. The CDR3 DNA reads TGCGCCAGCAGCCAGGTAGCGGAGGCAACCGGGGAGCTGTTTTTT. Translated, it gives CASSQVAEATGELFF. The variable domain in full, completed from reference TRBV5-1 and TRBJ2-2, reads KAGVTQTPRYLIKTRGQQVTLSCSPISGHRSVSWYQQTPGQGLQFLFEYFSETQRNKGNFPGRFSGRQFSNSRSEMNVSTLELGDSALYLCASSQVAEATGELFFGEGSRLTVL.

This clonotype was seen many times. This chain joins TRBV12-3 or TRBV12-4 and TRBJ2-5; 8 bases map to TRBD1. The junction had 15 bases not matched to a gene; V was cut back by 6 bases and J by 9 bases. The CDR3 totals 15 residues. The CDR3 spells CASSLGQATFEAQYF. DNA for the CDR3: TGTGCCAGCAGCCTGGGACAGGCGACGTTTGAGGCCCAGTACTTC.

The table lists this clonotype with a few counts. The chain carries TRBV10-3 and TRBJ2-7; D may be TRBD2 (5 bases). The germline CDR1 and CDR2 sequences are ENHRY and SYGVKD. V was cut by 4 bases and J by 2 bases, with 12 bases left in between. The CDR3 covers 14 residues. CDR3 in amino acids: CAISGGRGTYEQYF. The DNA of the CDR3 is TGTGCCATCAGTGGAGGGCGAGGCACCTACGAGCAGTACTTC.

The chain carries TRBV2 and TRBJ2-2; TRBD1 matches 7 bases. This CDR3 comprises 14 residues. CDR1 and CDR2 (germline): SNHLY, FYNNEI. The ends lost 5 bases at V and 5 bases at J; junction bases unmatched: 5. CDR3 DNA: TGTGCCAGCAGTAGGGGGCAGGTTACCGGGGAGCTGTTTTTT. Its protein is CASSRGQVTGELFF.

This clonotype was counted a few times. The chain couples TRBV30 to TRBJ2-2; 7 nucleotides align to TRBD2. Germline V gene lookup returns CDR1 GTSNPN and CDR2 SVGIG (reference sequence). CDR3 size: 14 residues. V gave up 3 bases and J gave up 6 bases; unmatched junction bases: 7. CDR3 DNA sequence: TGTGCCTGGAGCCGGGGAGGGCCCGCCGGGGAGCTGTTTTTT. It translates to CAWSRGGPAGELFF.

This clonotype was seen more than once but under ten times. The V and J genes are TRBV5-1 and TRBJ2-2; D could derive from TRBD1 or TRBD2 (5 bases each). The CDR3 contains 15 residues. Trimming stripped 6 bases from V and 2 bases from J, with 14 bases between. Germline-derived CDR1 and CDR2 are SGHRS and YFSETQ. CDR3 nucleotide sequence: TGCGCCAGCATGCGTAGCGACAGAAACACCGGGGAGCTGTTTTTT. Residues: CASMRSDRNTGELFF.

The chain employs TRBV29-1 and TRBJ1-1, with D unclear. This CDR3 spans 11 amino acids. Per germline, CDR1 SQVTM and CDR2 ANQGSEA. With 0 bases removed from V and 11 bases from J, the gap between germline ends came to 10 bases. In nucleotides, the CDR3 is TGCAGCGTTGAAGATCTTCAAAGGGCTTTCTTT. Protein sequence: CSVEDLQRAFF.

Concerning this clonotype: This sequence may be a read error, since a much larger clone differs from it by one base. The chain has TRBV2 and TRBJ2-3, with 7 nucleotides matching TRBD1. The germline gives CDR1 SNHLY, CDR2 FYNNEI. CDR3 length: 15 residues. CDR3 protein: CASSGWVGGTDTRYF. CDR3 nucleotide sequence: TGTGCCAGCAGTGGGTGGGTAGGGGGCACAGATACGCGGTATTTT.

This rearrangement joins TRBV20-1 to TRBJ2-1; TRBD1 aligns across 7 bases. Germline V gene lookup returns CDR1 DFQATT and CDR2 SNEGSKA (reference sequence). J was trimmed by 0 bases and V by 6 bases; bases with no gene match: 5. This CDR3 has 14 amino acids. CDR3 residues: CSAEGQSSYNEQFF. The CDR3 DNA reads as TGCAGTGCCGAGGGACAGAGCTCCTACAATGAGCAGTTCTTC.

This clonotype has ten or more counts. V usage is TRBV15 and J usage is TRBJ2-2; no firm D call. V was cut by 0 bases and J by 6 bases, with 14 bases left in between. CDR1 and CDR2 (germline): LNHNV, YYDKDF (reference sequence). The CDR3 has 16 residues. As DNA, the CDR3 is TGTGCCACCAGCAGAGATTTGGGCCAGGTCGCCGGGGAGCTGTTTTTT. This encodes CATSRDLGQVAGELFF.